What follows are 29 T cell receptor beta chains derived from one specimen sequenced in a study of blood T cell repertoires in COVID-19. Sequencing was performed with immunoSEQ multiplex PCR; in TCRdb, only in-frame clones are kept and a portion is missing. This sample has just over 95,000 clones, with around 81% found just once. Material: peripheral blood. The receptors stem from a man in his sixties with acute or convalescent COVID-19.

The J gene is TRBJ1-2, the V gene TRBV3-1 (or the pseudogene TRBV3-2); weak D call: TRBD1 (5 bases). The V and J ends lost 1 base and 2 bases respectively, with 5 bases between them. The CDR3 sequence is 13 residues long. CDR1 and CDR2 from the germline V gene are LGHDT and YNNKEL (reference sequence). Written as DNA, the CDR3 is TGTGCCAGCAGCCAAGGGACAAACTATGGCTACACCTTC. This gives the protein CASSQGTNYGYTF.

The rearrangement links TRBV12-5 to TRBJ2-7; D uncertain. The CDR3 has 14 residues. CDR1 and CDR2 (germline): LGHNT, FRNRAP. The germline V and J ends were trimmed by 3 bases and 3 bases, with 12 bases remaining between them. The CDR3 is CASGFGQNRYEQYF. The CDR3 bases are TGTGCTAGTGGTTTTGGGCAGAACCGCTACGAGCAGTACTTC. Full variable domain (rest looked up from reference TRBV12-5 and TRBJ2-7): DARVTQTPRHKVTEMGQEVTMRCQPILGHNTVFWYRQTMMQGLELLAYFRNRAPLDDSGMPKDRFSAEMPDATLATLKIQPSEPRDSAVYFCASGFGQNRYEQYFGPGTRLTVT.

This chain joins TRBV12-3 or TRBV12-4 and TRBJ1-2; D not certain. Trimming took 8 bases from V and 6 from J, leaving 10 bases between them. CDR3 length: 11 residues. Written as DNA, the CDR3 is TGTGCCAGCGGGCCGTTCGATGGCTACACCTTC. Its protein is CASGPFDGYTF.

The V call is TRBV7-2, the J call TRBJ1-2; D not certain. V lost 0 bases, J lost 0 bases, and 11 bases lay in between. Per the germline V gene, CDR1 is SGHTA and CDR2 is FQGNSA. The CDR3 loop spans 16 amino acids. CDR3 DNA: TGTGCCAGCAGCTTAGCGGGAGGGCACACTAACTATGGCTACACCTTC. Protein: CASSLAGGHTNYGYTF.

A single count supports this clone. The V and J genes are TRBV5-4 and TRBJ2-1, with D possibly TRBD1 on 6 matching bases. In germline, CDR1 is SGHNT, CDR2 YYREEE (reference sequence). The CDR3 is 13 residues long. The ends were cut back, 4 bases at V and 9 bases at J, with 14 bases in the middle. This chain's CDR3 is CASSLRGLGEQFF. For the CDR3, the DNA is TGTGCCAGCAGCCTCAGGGGTCTGGGTGAGCAGTTCTTC. Full variable domain (missing parts from reference TRBV5-4 and TRBJ2-1): ETGVTQSPTHLIKTRGQQVTLRCSSQSGHNTVSWYQQALGQGPQFIFQYYREEENGRGNFPPRFSGLQFPNYSSELNVNALELDDSALYLCASSLRGLGEQFFGPGTRLTVL.

The J gene is TRBJ2-3, the V gene TRBV24-1, with 8 bases matching TRBD1. Germline V gene data show CDR1 as KGHDR and CDR2 as SFDVKD. The CDR3 length is 17 residues. With V trimmed by 4 bases and J by 4 bases, 12 bases remained unmatched. The CDR3 region is CATSDPGQGGAADTQYF. As DNA, the CDR3 is TGTGCCACCAGTGACCCTGGACAGGGTGGAGCAGCAGATACGCAGTATTTT.

The chain links TRBV7-2 to TRBJ1-1, with TRBD1 as a possible D gene (5 bases). CDR3 size: 15 residues. From germline, CDR1 is SGHTA and CDR2 FQGNSA. The V end was cut by 5 bases, the J end by 1 base, with 14 bases between. CDR3 DNA: TGTGCCAGCAGCCCTATGCAGGGCCAGAACACTGAAGCTTTCTTT. Amino acids: CASSPMQGQNTEAFF.

This clone has a single count. The chain couples TRBV30 to TRBJ1-2, with unresolved D. This CDR3 has 12 amino acids. Germline lookup yields CDR1 GTSNPN and CDR2 SVGIG (reference sequence). Trimming shortened V by 8 bases and J by 3 bases, and 13 bases separated the two germline ends. The DNA for the CDR3 is TGTGCCCGGTCGGGAAACTACTATGGCTACACCTTC. It yields the protein CARSGNYYGYTF.

V gene TRBV27 combines with J gene TRBJ1-1; D perhaps matches TRBD1 (5 bases). The CDR3 runs to 13 residues. The V gene lost 6 bases and the J gene lost 7 bases, with 15 bases spanning the gap. Per the germline V gene, CDR1 is MNHEY and CDR2 is SMNVEV (reference sequence). DNA of the CDR3: TGTGCCAGCAGCGTAAGGACAAGCCATGAAGCTTTCTTT. As protein: CASSVRTSHEAFF.

The chain is built from TRBV5-4 and TRBJ2-3; D unclear. The CDR3 loop spans 15 amino acids. Trimming shortened V by 0 bases and J by 4 bases, and 12 bases separated the two germline ends. CDR1 SGHNT and CDR2 YYREEE come from the germline V gene (reference sequence). This CDR3 is CASSLDSTSPDTQYF. In nucleotides, the CDR3 is TGTGCCAGCAGCTTGGACTCTACTTCCCCAGATACGCAGTATTTT.

This chain uses TRBV5-4 with TRBJ2-5; D is unresolved. V lost 2 bases and J 1 base, leaving 9 bases between the germline ends. Germline V gene sequence: CDR1 SGHNT, CDR2 YYREEE (reference sequence). This CDR3 comprises 14 residues. The CDR3 region has the DNA TGTGCCAGCAGCTTCGATCTCAGCCAAGAGACCCAGTACTTC. This gives the protein CASSFDLSQETQYF.

The chain recombines TRBV5-4 with TRBJ2-3; 11 bases match TRBD2. J gave up 5 bases and V 5 bases, and 7 bases lay outside the gene matches. This CDR3 has 15 residues. Germline lookup yields CDR1 SGHNT and CDR2 YYREEE (reference sequence). CDR3 in DNA: TGTGCCAGCAGACCACTAGCGGGAGAGGTAGATACGCAGTATTTT. Amino acids: CASRPLAGEVDTQYF. The whole variable domain, filled in from reference TRBV5-4 and TRBJ2-3, reads ETGVTQSPTHLIKTRGQQVTLRCSSQSGHNTVSWYQQALGQGPQFIFQYYREEENGRGNFPPRFSGLQFPNYSSELNVNALELDDSALYLCASRPLAGEVDTQYFGPGTRLTVL.

V usage is TRBV12-3 or TRBV12-4 and J usage is TRBJ2-1, with D maybe TRBD2 (6 bases). Trimming pared 6 bases from V and 7 bases from J, leaving 13 bases between. This CDR3 has 13 amino acids. Here the CDR3 reads CASSPGTLNEQFF. The CDR3 nucleotides read TGTGCCAGCAGCCCCGGGACTCTGAATGAGCAGTTCTTC.

The chain combines TRBV29-1 with TRBJ2-5; 8 bases are a match to TRBD2. The V gene end was trimmed by 7 bases and the J gene end by 10 bases; junction bases not matched to a gene: 8. The CDR3 is 11 amino acids. CDR1 SQVTM and CDR2 ANQGSEA come from the germline V gene. This chain's CDR3 is CSEGAGVFQYF. As DNA, the CDR3 is TGCAGCGAGGGAGCGGGAGTATTCCAGTACTTC.

In its sample, this clone was seen once. The chain links TRBV28 to TRBJ1-5; no clear D gene. The CDR3 loop spans 14 amino acids. Germline assignment: CDR1 MDHEN and CDR2 SYDVKM. Between the trimmed V and J ends, which lost 2 bases and 2 bases, there was a span of 7 bases. The CDR3 protein is CASSLRHGNQPQHF. For the CDR3, the DNA is TGTGCCAGCAGTTTAAGACATGGCAATCAGCCCCAGCATTTT.

This chain uses TRBV12-3 or TRBV12-4 with TRBJ1-4; TRBD1 might be the D (6 bases). V shed 7 bases and J shed 8 bases, with 11 bases lying between them. The CDR3 sequence is 12 residues long. CDR3 in amino acids: CASNRDREKLFF. The CDR3 DNA is TGTGCCAGCAATCGAGACAGGGAAAAACTGTTTTTT.

This clone was counted once. V and J are TRBV5-1 and TRBJ2-1, with D maybe TRBD1 (5 bases). CDR3 size: 16 residues. CDR1 and CDR2 (germline): SGHRS, YFSETQ. V lost 4 bases and J lost 6, with 20 bases in between. The CDR3 loop is CASSTTWTGRGNEQFF. CDR3 DNA sequence: TGCGCCAGCAGCACAACCTGGACGGGTAGGGGCAATGAGCAGTTCTTC.

V usage is TRBV15 and J usage is TRBJ1-4, with TRBD1 matching over 10 bases. This CDR3 spans 14 amino acids. Germline CDR1 is LNHNV and CDR2 is YYDKDF (reference sequence). V lost 6 bases, J lost 8 bases, and 6 bases stayed unmatched. The CDR3 loop is CATSRQGAPEKLFF. In DNA form, the CDR3 reads TGTGCCACCAGTAGACAGGGGGCTCCAGAAAAACTGTTTTTT.

The chain has TRBV11-2 and TRBJ2-5; D ambiguous. The CDR3 has 14 residues. Germline values: CDR1 SGHAT, CDR2 FQNNGV. V gave up 1 base and J gave up 1 base, with 7 bases separating them. DNA of the CDR3: TGTGCCAGCAGCTTAGGAGGTTCCCAAGAGACCCAGTACTTC. As protein: CASSLGGSQETQYF.

The chain couples TRBV2 to TRBJ1-2; the match to TRBD1 covers 9 bases. The CDR3 runs to 14 residues. The germline V gene encodes CDR1 SNHLY and CDR2 FYNNEI. V shed 3 bases, J shed 8 bases, and the junction held 7 bases outside the gene matches. The CDR3 reads CASSDRQGERGYTF. The CDR3 region has the DNA TGTGCCAGCAGTGACCGACAGGGGGAGAGGGGCTACACCTTC.

V gene TRBV4-2 combines with J gene TRBJ1-2; no clear D. This CDR3 is built from 12 residues. Trimming cost V 0 bases and J 5 bases, with 4 bases left between them. Germline CDR1 and CDR2: LGHNA and YNFKEQ. The CDR3 nucleotides read TGTGCCAGCAGCCAAGAACGGTATGGCTACACCTTC. This gives the protein CASSQERYGYTF.

V gene TRBV19 combines with J gene TRBJ1-6; TRBD1 agrees at 7 bases. V trimming: 3 bases; J trimming: 7 bases; junction bases outside the gene matches: 3. The CDR3 length is 14 residues. From germline, CDR1 is LNHDA and CDR2 SQIVND (reference sequence). CDR3 sequence reads: CASSISQGNSPLHF. The CDR3, as DNA: TGTGCCAGTAGTATTTCACAGGGGAATTCACCCCTCCACTTT.

The V gene is TRBV14, the J gene TRBJ2-1; 8 bases are a match to TRBD2. CDR1 SGHDN and CDR2 FVKESK come from the germline V gene. The CDR3 loop spans 15 amino acids. The ends lost 3 bases at V and 6 bases at J; junction bases unmatched: 7. CDR3 DNA sequence: TGTGCCAGCAGCCACCACGCGGGGGGTTTCAATGAGCAGTTCTTC. The encoded protein is CASSHHAGGFNEQFF.

CDR3 protein: CASSPGTEGTKETQYF. The CDR3 DNA reads as TGTGCCAGCAGCCCTGGGACAGAAGGAACAAAAGAGACCCAGTACTTC. The chain has TRBV11-3 and TRBJ2-5; 7 bases are shared with TRBD1. Germline V gives CDR1 SGHNT, CDR2 YENEEA. The CDR3 is 16 residues long. V was pared by 5 bases and J by 3 bases, with 12 bases of the junction left unmatched.

The chain combines TRBV3-1 (or the pseudogene TRBV3-2) with TRBJ1-3; D is undetermined. The length of the CDR3 is 14 residues. Germline CDR1 reads LGHDT; CDR2 reads YNNKEL (reference sequence). The V and J ends lost 1 base and 3 bases respectively, with 7 bases between them. CDR3 sequence reads: CASSQGRVGNTIYF. The CDR3 DNA reads TGTGCCAGCAGCCAAGGCCGGGTTGGAAACACCATATATTTT.

In this sample, this clone is medium-sized. V gene TRBV2 combines with J gene TRBJ1-1; D is unclear. The CDR3 is 12 amino acids. Germline CDR1 reads SNHLY; CDR2 reads FYNNEI. V dropped 10 bases and J dropped 3 bases, with 12 bases sitting between them. The CDR3 here is CANSAGYTEAFF. In DNA form, the CDR3 reads TGTGCCAATTCGGCGGGGTACACTGAAGCTTTCTTT.

V gene TRBV19 combines with J gene TRBJ2-2; 8 bases are shared with TRBD1. Trimming removed 5 bases from V and 6 bases from J; junction bases left unmatched: 11. The CDR3 runs to 16 residues. Germline CDR1 LNHDA, CDR2 SQIVND (reference sequence). CDR3 loop: CASSSNRGAYPGELFF. The CDR3 DNA is TGTGCCAGTAGTTCCAACAGGGGGGCTTACCCCGGGGAGCTGTTTTTT.

This clone was counted between two and nine times. The chain carries TRBV9 and TRBJ2-2; the D is unclear. The CDR3 covers 12 residues. CDR1 is SGDLS and CDR2 is YYNGEE in the germline V gene. Trimming left V 2 bases short and J 6 bases short, with 5 bases between. The CDR3 sequence: CASSVVAGELFF. In DNA form, the CDR3 reads TGTGCCAGCAGCGTTGTAGCCGGGGAGCTGTTTTTT.

This rearrangement joins TRBV20-1 to TRBJ1-1; D possibly corresponds to TRBD1 (5 bases). V lost 4 bases and J 6 bases, leaving 9 bases between the germline ends. Looked up from germline, CDR1 is DFQATT and CDR2 is SNEGSKA (reference sequence). The CDR3 is 11 amino acids. CDR3 bases: TGCAGTGCTATACAGGCCCCTGAAGCTTTCTTT. It is translated as CSAIQAPEAFF.